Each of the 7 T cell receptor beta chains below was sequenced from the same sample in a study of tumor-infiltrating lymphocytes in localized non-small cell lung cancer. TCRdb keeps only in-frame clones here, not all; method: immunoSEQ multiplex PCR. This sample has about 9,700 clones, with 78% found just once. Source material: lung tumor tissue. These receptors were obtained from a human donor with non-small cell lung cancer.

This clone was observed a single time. The CDR3 region is CASSPPGGYGYTF. The DNA of the CDR3 is TGTGCCAGCAGCCCCCCCGGAGGGTATGGCTACACCTTC. This chain joins TRBV11-2 and TRBJ1-2; D not certain. The CDR3 runs 13 residues. Germline V gene lookup returns CDR1 SGHAT and CDR2 FQNNGV. V lost 5 bases and J lost 5, with 12 bases in between.

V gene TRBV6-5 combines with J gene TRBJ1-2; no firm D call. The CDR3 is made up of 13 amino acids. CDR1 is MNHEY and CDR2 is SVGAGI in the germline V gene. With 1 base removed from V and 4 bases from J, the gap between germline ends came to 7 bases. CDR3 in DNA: TGTGCCAGCAGTTACTTACCCATCTATGGCTACACCTTC. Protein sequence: CASSYLPIYGYTF.

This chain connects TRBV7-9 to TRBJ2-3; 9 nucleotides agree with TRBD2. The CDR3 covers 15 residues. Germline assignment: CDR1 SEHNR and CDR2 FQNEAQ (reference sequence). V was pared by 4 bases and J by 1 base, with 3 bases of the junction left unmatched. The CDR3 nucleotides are TGTGCCAGCAGCTCAGTAGCGGGAGGCACAGATACGCAGTATTTT. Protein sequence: CASSSVAGGTDTQYF.

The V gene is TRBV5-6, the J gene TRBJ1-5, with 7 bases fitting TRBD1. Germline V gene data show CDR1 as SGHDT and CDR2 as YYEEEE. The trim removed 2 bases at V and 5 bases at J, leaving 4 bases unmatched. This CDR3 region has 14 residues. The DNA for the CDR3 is TGTGCCAGCAGCTTCGGCAGGGGGTATCAGCCCCAGCATTTT. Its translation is CASSFGRGYQPQHF.

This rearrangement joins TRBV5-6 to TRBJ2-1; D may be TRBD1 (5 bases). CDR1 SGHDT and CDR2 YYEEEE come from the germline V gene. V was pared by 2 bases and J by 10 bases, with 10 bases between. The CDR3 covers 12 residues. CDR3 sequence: CASSFRAAEQFF. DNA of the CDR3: TGTGCCAGCAGCTTCAGGGCGGCAGAGCAGTTCTTC.

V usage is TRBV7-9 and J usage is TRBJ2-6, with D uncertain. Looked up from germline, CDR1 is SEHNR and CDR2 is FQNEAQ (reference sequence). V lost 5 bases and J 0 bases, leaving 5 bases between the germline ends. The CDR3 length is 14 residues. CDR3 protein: CASSEYSGANVLTF. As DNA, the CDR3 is TGTGCCAGCAGCGAATACTCTGGGGCCAACGTCCTGACTTTC.

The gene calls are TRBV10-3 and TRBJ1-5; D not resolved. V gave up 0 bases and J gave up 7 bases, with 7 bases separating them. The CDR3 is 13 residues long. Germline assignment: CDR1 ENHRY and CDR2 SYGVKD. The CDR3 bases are TGTGCCATCAGTGAGTCGAAAGACCAGCCCCAGCATTTT. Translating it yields CAISESKDQPQHF.